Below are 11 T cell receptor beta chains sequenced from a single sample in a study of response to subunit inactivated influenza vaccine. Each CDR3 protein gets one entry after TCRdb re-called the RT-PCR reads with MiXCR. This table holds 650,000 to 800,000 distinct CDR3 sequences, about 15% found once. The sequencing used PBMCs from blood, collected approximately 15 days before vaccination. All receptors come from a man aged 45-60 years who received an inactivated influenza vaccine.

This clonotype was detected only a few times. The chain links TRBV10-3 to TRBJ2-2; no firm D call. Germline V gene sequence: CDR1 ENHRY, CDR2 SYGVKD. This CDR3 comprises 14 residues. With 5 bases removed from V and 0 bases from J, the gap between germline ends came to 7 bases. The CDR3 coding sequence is TGTGCCATCAGTCGGACGGCGAACACCGGGGAGCTGTTTTTT. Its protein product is CAISRTANTGELFF.

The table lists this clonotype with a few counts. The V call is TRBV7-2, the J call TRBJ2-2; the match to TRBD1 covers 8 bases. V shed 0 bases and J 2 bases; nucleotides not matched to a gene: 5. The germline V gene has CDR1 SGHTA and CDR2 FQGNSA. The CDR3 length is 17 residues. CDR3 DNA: TGTGCCAGCAGCTTAGCGACCGGGACAGGCAACACCGGGGAGCTGTTTTTT. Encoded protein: CASSLATGTGNTGELFF. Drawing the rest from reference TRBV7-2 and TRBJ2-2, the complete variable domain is GAGVSQSPSNKVTEKGKDVELRCDPISGHTALYWYRQSLGQGLEFLIYFQGNSAPDKSGLPSDRFSAERTGGSVSTLTIQRTQQEDSAVYLCASSLATGTGNTGELFFGEGSRLTVL.

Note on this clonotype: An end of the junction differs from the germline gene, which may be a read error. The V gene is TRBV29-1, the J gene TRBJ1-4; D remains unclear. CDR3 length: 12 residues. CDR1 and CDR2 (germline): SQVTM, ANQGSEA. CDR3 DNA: TGCAGCGTTAGCCCTCCGATTGGAATCCAGGTTTTT. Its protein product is CSVSPPIGIQVF.

The DNA of the CDR3 is TGCAGCGTTGTGGCGGGGGCTACCGGGGAGCTGTTTTTT. Amino acid sequence: CSVVAGATGELFF. V usage is TRBV29-1 and J usage is TRBJ2-2; D might be TRBD2 (7 bases). The CDR3 is 13 residues long. V shed 4 bases and J shed 5 bases, with 11 bases lying between them. Germline values: CDR1 SQVTM, CDR2 ANQGSEA.

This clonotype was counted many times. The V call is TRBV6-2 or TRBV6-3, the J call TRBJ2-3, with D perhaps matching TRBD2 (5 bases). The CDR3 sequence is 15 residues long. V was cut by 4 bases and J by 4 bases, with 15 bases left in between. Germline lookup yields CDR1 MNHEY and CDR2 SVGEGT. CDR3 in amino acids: CASSFPLGWADTQYF. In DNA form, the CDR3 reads TGTGCCAGCAGTTTCCCACTAGGGTGGGCAGATACGCAGTATTTT.

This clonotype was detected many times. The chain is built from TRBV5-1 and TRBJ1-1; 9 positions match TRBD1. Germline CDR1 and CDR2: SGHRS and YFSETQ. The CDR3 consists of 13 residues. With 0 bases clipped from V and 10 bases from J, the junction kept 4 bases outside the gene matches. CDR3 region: CASSLEQQGAAFF. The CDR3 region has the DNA TGCGCCAGCAGCTTGGAACAACAGGGGGCAGCTTTCTTT.

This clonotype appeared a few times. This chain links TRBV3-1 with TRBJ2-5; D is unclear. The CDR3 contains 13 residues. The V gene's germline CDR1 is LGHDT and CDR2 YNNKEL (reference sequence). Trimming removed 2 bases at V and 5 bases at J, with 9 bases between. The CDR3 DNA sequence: TGTGCCAGCAGCCAAATGACGGCGGAGACCCAGTACTTC. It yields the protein CASSQMTAETQYF.

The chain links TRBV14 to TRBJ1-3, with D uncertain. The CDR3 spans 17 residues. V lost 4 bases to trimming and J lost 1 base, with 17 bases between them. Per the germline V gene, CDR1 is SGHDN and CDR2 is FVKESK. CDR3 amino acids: CASSPLPGLGSGNTIYF. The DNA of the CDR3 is TGTGCCAGCAGCCCATTGCCGGGGTTAGGATCTGGAAACACCATATATTTT.

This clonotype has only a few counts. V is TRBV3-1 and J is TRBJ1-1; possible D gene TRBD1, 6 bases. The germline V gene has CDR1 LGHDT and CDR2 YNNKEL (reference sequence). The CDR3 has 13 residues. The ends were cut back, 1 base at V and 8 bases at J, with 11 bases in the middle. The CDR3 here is CASSQVGGSEAFF. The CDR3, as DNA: TGTGCCAGCAGCCAAGTAGGGGGATCCGAAGCTTTCTTT.

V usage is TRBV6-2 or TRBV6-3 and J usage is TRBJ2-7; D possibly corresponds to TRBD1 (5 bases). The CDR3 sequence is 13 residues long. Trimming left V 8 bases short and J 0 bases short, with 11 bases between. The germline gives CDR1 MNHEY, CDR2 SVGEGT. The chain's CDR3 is CASGIQASYEQYF. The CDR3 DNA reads TGTGCCAGCGGGATACAGGCCTCCTACGAGCAGTACTTC.

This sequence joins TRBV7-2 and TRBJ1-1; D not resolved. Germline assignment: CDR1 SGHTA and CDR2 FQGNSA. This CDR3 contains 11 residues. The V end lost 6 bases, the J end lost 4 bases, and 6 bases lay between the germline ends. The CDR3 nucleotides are TGTGCCAGCAGGCTGGCCACTGAAGCTTTCTTT. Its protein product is CASRLATEAFF.